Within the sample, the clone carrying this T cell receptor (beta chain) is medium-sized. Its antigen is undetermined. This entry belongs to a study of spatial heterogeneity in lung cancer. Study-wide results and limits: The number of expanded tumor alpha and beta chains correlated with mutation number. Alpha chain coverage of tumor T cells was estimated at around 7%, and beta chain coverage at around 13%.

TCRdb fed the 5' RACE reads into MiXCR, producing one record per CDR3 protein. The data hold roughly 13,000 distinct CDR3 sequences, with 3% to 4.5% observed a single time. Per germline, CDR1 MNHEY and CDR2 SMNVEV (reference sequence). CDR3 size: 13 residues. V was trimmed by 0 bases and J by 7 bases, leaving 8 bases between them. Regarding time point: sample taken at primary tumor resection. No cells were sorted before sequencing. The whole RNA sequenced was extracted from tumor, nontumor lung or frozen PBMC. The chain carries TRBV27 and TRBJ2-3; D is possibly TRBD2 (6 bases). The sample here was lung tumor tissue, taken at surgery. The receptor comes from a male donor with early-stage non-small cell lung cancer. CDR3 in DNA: TGTGCCAGCAGTTTATCCGGAGGGAATACGCAGTATTTT. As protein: CASSLSGGNTQYF.